The present entry profiles one TCR beta chain with its context. Antigen unknown. Sequencing used immunoSEQ multiplex PCR; TCRdb keeps in-frame clones, though not all of them. The data contain about 78,000 clones, roughly 85% of them singletons. The source of the sample is a study of T cell responses to AZD1222 COVID-19 vaccine. Study-level information: Researchers grouped second doses given at about 4 or about 12 weeks into one pool. Study results and caveats: AZD1222 recipients seropositive at baseline numbered only six. Breadth and depth of Spike-specific TCRs rose after two AZD1222 doses.

V was pared by 8 bases and J by 0 bases, with 13 bases between. This CDR3 comprises 14 residues. Germline V gene lookup returns CDR1 SEHNR and CDR2 FQNEAQ (reference sequence). Material: peripheral blood, obtained on day 0 of AZD1222 vaccination. This clonotype originated in an adult in good health. The gene calls are TRBV7-9 and TRBJ1-1, with D possibly matching TRBD1 (5 bases). For the CDR3, the DNA is TGTGCCAGCGTTAAGGGGCGGGTGAACACTGAAGCTTTCTTT. Translation gives CASVKGRVNTEAFF.